Reported below is one T cell receptor (beta chain). The antigen remains unidentified. RNA extraction was followed by reverse transcription into cDNA, which acted as the sequencing template. Using immunoSEQ multiplex PCR, the repertoire was profiled, and TCRdb retains in-frame clones only, with some absent. The sample has 150,000 or so clones, around 47% seen once. The data belong to a study of CD8+ T cells in alopecia areata. Study-wide context: Patients took tofacitinib for 6 to 18 months, followed by 6 drug-free months.

Study-level points and caveats: Scalp sequencing also captures normal skin's resident alphabeta T cells.

The CDR3 is 14 amino acids. The germline gives CDR1 SQVTM, CDR2 ANQGSEA. The V end lost 4 bases, the J end lost 5 bases, and 15 bases lay between the germline ends. The source of this sequence is a human donor with alopecia areata. The chain is built from TRBV29-1 and TRBJ2-1, with a weak D call TRBD2 (6 bases). Specimen: CD4+ T cells sorted from blood. CDR3 region: CSVAILAGDNEQFF. The CDR3 nucleotides read TGCAGCGTTGCCATACTAGCCGGGGACAATGAGCAGTTCTTC.